The 8 T cell receptor beta chains presented below share a single source sample, sequenced in a study of cytomegalovirus exposure and HLA in healthy donors. Primers: 60 Vbeta forward and 13 Jbeta reverse. TCRdb's table, derived via immunoSEQ multiplex PCR, lists solely in-frame clones and lacks some. The profile shows over 150,000 clones, 75% to 85% of them singletons. Sequencing was performed on PBMCs. The receptors derive from a woman in her 50s in good health and CMV-seropositive.

As concerns this clone: Compared with germline, one end of the junction differs, possibly owing to a read error. This chain joins TRBV5-1 and TRBJ1-4; tentative D call: TRBD1 (5 bases). The germline gives CDR1 SGHRS, CDR2 YFSETQ. The CDR3 is 15 amino acids. The CDR3 loop reads CASSLEWTTNEKLLF. CDR3 coding DNA: TGCGCCAGCAGCTTGGAGTGGACAACTAATGAAAAACTGCTTTTT. Together with reference TRBV5-1 and TRBJ1-4, the CDR3 gives the full variable domain: KAGVTQTPRYLIKTRGQQVTLSCSPISGHRSVSWYQQTPGQGLQFLFEYFSETQRNKGNFPGRFSGRQFSNSRSEMNVSTLELGDSALYLCASSLEWTTNEKLLFGSGTQLSVL.

The chain carries TRBV25-1 and TRBJ2-7, with D perhaps matching TRBD1 (5 bases). V lost 4 bases, J lost 3 bases, and 19 bases lay in between. This CDR3 spans 16 amino acids. Germline V lookup: CDR1 MGHDK, CDR2 SYGVNS. CDR3 amino acids: CASSGAGQGLVYEQYF. CDR3 nucleotides: TGTGCCAGCAGTGGAGCCGGGCAGGGATTAGTCTACGAGCAGTACTTC.

The V gene is TRBV19, the J gene TRBJ1-6; unclear D gene. Germline CDR1 LNHDA, CDR2 SQIVND (reference sequence). V was shortened by 5 bases and J by 0 bases, with 11 bases between the two germline ends. This CDR3 comprises 16 residues. The chain's CDR3 is CASSPEAYSYNSPLHF. In DNA, the CDR3 is TGTGCCAGTAGTCCCGAGGCGTACTCCTATAATTCACCCCTCCACTTT.

The V gene is TRBV5-6, the J gene TRBJ2-7; 11 positions agree with TRBD1. V lost 3 bases and J lost 3; bases outside the gene matches: 8. This CDR3 is built from 16 residues. Germline V gene sequence: CDR1 SGHDT, CDR2 YYEEEE. CDR3 nucleotide sequence: TGTGCCAGCAGCTCCGGGACAGGGGGTGTGGGCTACGAGCAGTACTTC. Its protein product is CASSSGTGGVGYEQYF.

The V call is TRBV11-2, the J call TRBJ1-2; D is possibly TRBD1 (5 bases). The V and J ends lost 11 bases and 3 bases respectively, with 22 bases between them. Germline values: CDR1 SGHAT, CDR2 FQNNGV. The CDR3 consists of 15 residues. The CDR3 DNA reads as TGTGCCTCAAAGGGGAGGGGTTTTCTGGACTATGGCTACACCTTC. Its protein product is CASKGRGFLDYGYTF.

Only one count was recorded for this clone. This chain uses TRBV5-4 with TRBJ2-5, with 10 bases matching TRBD2. The germline V gene has CDR1 SGHNT and CDR2 YYREEE (reference sequence). This CDR3 has 15 residues. Unmatched junction bases numbered 4, after V lost 5 bases and J lost 0 bases. CDR3 sequence (DNA): TGTGCCAGCAGGAAAGGACTAGCGGACCAAGAGACCCAGTACTTC. Its translation: CASRKGLADQETQYF.

This chain joins TRBV5-1 and TRBJ2-3; 8 positions match TRBD1. V dropped 5 bases and J dropped 2; count of bases not matched to a gene: 1. CDR3 length: 13 residues. Germline CDR1 reads SGHRS; CDR2 reads YFSETQ. The CDR3 DNA follows: TGCGCCAGCAGGGGACAGGACACAGATACGCAGTATTTT. Protein sequence: CASRGQDTDTQYF.

The CDR3 DNA follows: TGTGCCATCAAGCTGGACTCTCCCACAGATACGCAGTATTTT. Translation gives CAIKLDSPTDTQYF. The rearrangement links TRBV10-3 to TRBJ2-3; tentatively, D is TRBD2 (5 bases). V gave up 7 bases and J gave up 2 bases, with 13 bases separating them. This CDR3 is built from 14 residues. Looked up from germline, CDR1 is ENHRY and CDR2 is SYGVKD.